This entry is about one T cell receptor (beta chain). This entry comes from a study of shared clonotypes between healthy human individuals. This CDR3 has 14 residues. Germline CDR1 is SGHNT and CDR2 is YENEEA. J lost 1 base, V lost 5 bases, and 4 bases had no gene match. Using immunoSEQ multiplex PCR, the repertoire was profiled, and TCRdb retains in-frame clones only, with some absent. The table shows 2.3 million or so clones, with about 92% occurring only once. The chain uses TRBV11-3 and TRBJ1-1, with 7 bases identical to TRBD1. The sequenced sample was naive CD4+ T cells from PBMCs. Subset meaning: CD45RA+ positively selected. This clonotype originated in a man between 18 and 35 years old in good health. Some clones in this sample may be carry-over from other donors' samples. CDR3 nucleotide sequence: TGTGCCAGCAGCAAAAACAGGGGGAACACTGAAGCTTTCTTT. Amino acid sequence: CASSKNRGNTEAFF.